This T cell receptor (beta chain) comes out of a study of blood T cell repertoires in COVID-19. Whole-study context: Acute-phase and convalescent COVID-19 samples originated in the United States, Italy and Spain.

Trimming took 0 bases from V and 6 from J, leaving 12 bases between them. CDR1 is MGHRA and CDR2 is YSYEKL in the germline V gene. The CDR3 has 15 residues. Ages ranged from about 18 to 89 years, with residence in some 25 US areas. Only in-frame clones appear in the TCRdb table, and some are missing; sequencing was by immunoSEQ multiplex PCR. The repertoire holds around 470,000 clones, 90% seen once, with 0.6% in the top ten. This chain joins TRBV4-1 and TRBJ2-1, with D possibly matching TRBD2 (6 bases). The source of this sequence is a man younger than 35 who had recovered from COVID-19. Sequencing was done on a sample of PBMCs or T cells enriched from blood (not recorded which). The CDR3 region is CASSQEGGPGNEQFF. In DNA form, the CDR3 reads TGCGCCAGCAGCCAAGAAGGAGGGCCGGGCAATGAGCAGTTCTTC.